This TCR beta chain was profiled in a study of CD8 T cells in ankylosing spondylitis. Scientists made TCR beta libraries using quantitative 5'-RACE with molecular barcodes. From the 5' RACE reads, TCRdb called clonotypes with MiXCR, one entry per CDR3 protein. The sample consists of a few hundred thousand distinct CDR3 sequences, around a tenth of them appearing once. Per the germline V gene, CDR1 is KGHSH and CDR2 is LQKENI. The CDR3 length is 13 residues. The V end lost 4 bases, the J end lost 2 bases, and 9 bases lay between the germline ends. About this clonotype itself: Its specificity is not known.

Overall study findings and caveats: Earlier studies detected some motif variants in reactive arthritis synovial fluid and blood.

The gene calls are TRBV18 and TRBJ2-7, with a weak D call TRBD1 (6 bases). The sequenced sample consisted of blood, either unsorted or a sorted T cell fraction (not recorded which). This TCR derives from a female donor with ankylosing spondylitis or in good health (not recorded which). CDR3 amino acids: CASSHGQPYEQYF. The CDR3 DNA follows: TGTGCCAGCTCACACGGACAGCCCTACGAGCAGTACTTC.